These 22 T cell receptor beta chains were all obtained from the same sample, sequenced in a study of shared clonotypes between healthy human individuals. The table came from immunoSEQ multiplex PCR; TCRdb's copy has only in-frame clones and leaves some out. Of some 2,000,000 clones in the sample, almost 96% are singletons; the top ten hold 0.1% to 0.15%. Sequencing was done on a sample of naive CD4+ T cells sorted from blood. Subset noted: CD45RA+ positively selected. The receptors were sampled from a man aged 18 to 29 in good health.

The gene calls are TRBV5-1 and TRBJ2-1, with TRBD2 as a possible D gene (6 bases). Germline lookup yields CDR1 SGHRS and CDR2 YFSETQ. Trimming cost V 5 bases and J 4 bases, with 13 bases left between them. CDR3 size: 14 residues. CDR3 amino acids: CASRVAGLYNEQFF. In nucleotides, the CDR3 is TGCGCCAGCAGAGTGGCGGGGCTTTACAATGAGCAGTTCTTC.

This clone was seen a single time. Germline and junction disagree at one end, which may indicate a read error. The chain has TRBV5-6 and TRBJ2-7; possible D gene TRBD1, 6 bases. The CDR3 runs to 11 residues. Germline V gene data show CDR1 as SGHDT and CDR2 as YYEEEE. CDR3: CASSLAGAADF. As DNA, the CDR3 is TGTGCCAGCAGCTTGGCAGGGGCCGCAGACTTC.

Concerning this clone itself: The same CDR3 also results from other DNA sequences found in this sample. The CDR3, as DNA: TGCAGCGTTGGAACAGGGATGAACACTGAAGCTTTCTTT. Translated: CSVGTGMNTEAFF. This chain connects TRBV29-1 to TRBJ1-1, with a weak D call TRBD1 (6 bases). The CDR3 totals 13 residues. Germline CDR1 and CDR2: SQVTM and ANQGSEA. V lost 4 bases and J lost 0, with 9 bases in between.

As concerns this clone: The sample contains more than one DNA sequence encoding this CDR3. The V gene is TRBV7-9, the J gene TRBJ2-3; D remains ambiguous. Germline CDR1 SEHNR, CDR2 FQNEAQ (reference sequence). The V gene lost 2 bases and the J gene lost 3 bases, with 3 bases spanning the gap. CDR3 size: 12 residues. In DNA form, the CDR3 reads TGTGCCAGCAGCTTAAGGACAGATACGCAGTATTTT. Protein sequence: CASSLRTDTQYF.

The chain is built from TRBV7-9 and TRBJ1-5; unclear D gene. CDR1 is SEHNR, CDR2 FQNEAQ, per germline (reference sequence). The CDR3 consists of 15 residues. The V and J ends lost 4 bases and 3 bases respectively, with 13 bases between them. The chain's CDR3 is CASSSSAVLNQPQHF. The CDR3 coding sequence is TGTGCCAGCAGCTCCTCGGCCGTACTCAATCAGCCCCAGCATTTT.

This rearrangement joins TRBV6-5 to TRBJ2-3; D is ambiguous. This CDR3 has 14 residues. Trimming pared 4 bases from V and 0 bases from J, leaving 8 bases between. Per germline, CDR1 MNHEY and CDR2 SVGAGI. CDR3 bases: TGTGCCAGCAGTTCCTCCGCGAGCACAGATACGCAGTATTTT. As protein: CASSSSASTDTQYF.

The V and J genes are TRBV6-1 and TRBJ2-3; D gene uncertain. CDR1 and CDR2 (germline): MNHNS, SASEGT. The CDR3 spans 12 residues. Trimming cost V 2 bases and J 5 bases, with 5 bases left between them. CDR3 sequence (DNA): TGTGCCAGCAGTGAATTCGGAGATACGCAGTATTTT. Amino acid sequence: CASSEFGDTQYF.

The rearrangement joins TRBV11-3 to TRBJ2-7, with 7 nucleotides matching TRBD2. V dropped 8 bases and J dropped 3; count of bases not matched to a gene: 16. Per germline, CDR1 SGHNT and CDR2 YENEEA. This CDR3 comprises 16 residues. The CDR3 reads CASDEERGQMLYEQYF. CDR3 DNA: TGTGCCAGCGATGAAGAGCGGGGTCAGATGCTCTACGAGCAGTACTTC.

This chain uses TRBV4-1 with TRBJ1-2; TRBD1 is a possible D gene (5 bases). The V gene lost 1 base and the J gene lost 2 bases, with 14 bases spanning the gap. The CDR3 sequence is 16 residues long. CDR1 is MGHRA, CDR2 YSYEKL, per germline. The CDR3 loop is CASSQVKGRENYGYTF. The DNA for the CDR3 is TGCGCCAGCAGCCAAGTTAAGGGCAGGGAGAACTATGGCTACACCTTC.

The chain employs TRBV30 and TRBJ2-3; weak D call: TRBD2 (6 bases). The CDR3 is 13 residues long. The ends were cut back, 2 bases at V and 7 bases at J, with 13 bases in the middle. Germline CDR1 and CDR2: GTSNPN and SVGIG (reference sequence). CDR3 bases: TGTGCCTGGAGTTCCGTCGGAGGGAATACGCAGTATTTT. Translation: CAWSSVGGNTQYF.

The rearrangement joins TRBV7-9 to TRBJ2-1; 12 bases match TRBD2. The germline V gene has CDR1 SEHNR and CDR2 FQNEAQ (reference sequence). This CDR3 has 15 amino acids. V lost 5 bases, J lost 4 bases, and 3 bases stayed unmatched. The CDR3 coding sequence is TGTGCCAGCAGCCCTCTAGCGGGGGGGTACAATGAGCAGTTCTTC. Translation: CASSPLAGGYNEQFF.

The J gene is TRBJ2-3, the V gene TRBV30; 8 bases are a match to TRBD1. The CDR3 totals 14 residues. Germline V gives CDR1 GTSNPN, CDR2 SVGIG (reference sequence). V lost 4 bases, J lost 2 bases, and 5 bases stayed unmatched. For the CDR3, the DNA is TGTGCCTGGACCAAGACAGGGGCCACAGATACGCAGTATTTT. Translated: CAWTKTGATDTQYF.

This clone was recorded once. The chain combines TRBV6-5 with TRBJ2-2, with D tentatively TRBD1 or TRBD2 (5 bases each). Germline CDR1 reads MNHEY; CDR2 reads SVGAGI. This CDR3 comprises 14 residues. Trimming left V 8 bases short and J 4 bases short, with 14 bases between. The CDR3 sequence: CASARGAITGELFF. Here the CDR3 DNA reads TGTGCCAGCGCCCGAGGGGCGATCACCGGGGAGCTGTTTTTT.

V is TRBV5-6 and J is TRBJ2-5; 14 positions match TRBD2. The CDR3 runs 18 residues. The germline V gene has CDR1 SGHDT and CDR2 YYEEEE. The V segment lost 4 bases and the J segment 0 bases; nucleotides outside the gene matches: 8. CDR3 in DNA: TGTGCCAGCAGCACCGGGACTAGCGGGGGTGTGTACCAAGAGACCCAGTACTTC. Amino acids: CASSTGTSGGVYQETQYF.

CDR3 amino acids: CASSGEQYF. The CDR3 DNA reads as TGTGCTAGTTCAGGAGAGCAGTACTTC. The chain recombines TRBV12-5 with TRBJ2-7; D is unclear. The CDR3 is made up of 9 amino acids. From germline, CDR1 is LGHNT and CDR2 FRNRAP. Trimming pared 8 bases from V and 7 bases from J, leaving 6 bases between. The full variable domain, completed using reference TRBV12-5 and TRBJ2-7, is DARVTQTPRHKVTEMGQEVTMRCQPILGHNTVFWYRQTMMQGLELLAYFRNRAPLDDSGMPKDRFSAEMPDATLATLKIQPSEPRDSAVYFCASSGEQYFGPGTRLTVT.

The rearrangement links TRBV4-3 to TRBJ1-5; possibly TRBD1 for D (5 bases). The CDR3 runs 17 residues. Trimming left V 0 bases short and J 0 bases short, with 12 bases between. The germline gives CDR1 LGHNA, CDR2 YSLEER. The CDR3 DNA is TGCGCCAGCAGCCAAGATCTTGGAGGGGCTAGCAATCAGCCCCAGCATTTT. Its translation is CASSQDLGGASNQPQHF.

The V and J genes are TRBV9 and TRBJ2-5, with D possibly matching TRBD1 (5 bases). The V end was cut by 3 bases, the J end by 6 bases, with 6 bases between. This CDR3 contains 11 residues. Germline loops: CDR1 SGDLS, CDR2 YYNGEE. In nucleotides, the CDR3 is TGTGCCAGCAGCGAGGGGAAGACCCAGTACTTC. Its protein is CASSEGKTQYF.

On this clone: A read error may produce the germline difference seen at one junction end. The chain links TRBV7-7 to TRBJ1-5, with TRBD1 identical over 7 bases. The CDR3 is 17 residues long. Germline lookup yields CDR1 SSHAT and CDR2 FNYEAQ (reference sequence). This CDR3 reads CASTYTDRAYSNQPQHF. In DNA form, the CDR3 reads TGTGCTAGCACATATACCGACAGGGCTTATAGCAATCAGCCCCAGCATTTT.

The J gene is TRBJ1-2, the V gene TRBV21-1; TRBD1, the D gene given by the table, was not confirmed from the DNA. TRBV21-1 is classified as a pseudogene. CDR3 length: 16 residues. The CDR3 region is CASSKILGDRNYGYTF. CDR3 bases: TGTGCCAGCAGCAAAATCCTAGGAGACAGGAACTATGGCTACACCTTC.

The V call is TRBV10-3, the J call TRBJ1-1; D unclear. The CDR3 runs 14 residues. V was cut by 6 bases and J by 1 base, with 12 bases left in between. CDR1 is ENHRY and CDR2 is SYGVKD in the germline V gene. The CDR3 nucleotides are TGTGCCATCAGATATGACACGGGGAACACTGAAGCTTTCTTT. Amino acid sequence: CAIRYDTGNTEAFF.

DNA of the CDR3: TGTGCCAGCAGCTCCCCCGGGGGGGGCAAAGAGACCCAGTACTTC. Its protein is CASSSPGGGKETQYF. The genes are TRBV5-4 and TRBJ2-5; 8 bases map to TRBD2. The CDR3 loop spans 15 amino acids. Germline assignment: CDR1 SGHNT and CDR2 YYREEE (reference sequence). V shed 3 bases and J 3 bases; nucleotides not matched to a gene: 7.

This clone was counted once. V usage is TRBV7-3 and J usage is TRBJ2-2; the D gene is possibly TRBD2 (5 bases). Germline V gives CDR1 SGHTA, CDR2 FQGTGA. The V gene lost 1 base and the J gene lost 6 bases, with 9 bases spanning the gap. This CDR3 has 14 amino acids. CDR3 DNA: TGTGCCAGCAGCTTAATCCGGGGATCCGGGGAGCTGTTTTTT. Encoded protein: CASSLIRGSGELFF.